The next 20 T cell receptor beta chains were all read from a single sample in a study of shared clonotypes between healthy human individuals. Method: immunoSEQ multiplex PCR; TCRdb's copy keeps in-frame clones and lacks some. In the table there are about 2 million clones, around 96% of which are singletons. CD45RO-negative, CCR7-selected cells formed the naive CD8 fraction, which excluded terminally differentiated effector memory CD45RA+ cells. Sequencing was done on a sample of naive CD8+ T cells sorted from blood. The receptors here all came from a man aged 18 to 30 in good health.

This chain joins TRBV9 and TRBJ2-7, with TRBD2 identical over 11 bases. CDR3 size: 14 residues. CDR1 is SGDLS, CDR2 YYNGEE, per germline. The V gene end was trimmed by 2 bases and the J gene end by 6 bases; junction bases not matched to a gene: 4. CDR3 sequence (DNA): TGTGCCAGCAGCGTTAGCGGGGGGGCTTTCGAGCAGTACTTC. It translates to CASSVSGGAFEQYF.

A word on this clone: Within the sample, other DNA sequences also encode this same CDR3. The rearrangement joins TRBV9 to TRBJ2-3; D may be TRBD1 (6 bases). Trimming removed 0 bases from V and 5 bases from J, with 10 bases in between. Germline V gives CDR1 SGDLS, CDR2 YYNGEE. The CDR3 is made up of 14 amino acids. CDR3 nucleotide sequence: TGTGCCAGCAGCGTAGTGGAAGGGGGAGATACGCAGTATTTT. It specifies CASSVVEGGDTQYF.

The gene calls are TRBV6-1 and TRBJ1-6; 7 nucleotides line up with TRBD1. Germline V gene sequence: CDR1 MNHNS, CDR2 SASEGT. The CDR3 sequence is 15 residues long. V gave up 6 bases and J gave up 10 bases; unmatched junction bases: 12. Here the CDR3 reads CASSPGEGAGSPLHF. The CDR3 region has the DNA TGTGCCAGCAGCCCCGGGGAGGGGGCAGGATCACCCCTCCACTTT.

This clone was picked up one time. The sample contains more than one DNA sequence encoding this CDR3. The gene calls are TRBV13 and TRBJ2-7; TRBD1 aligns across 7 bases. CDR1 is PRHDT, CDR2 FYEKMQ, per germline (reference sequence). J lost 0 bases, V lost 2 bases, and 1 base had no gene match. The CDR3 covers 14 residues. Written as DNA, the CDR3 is TGTGCCAGCAGCTTACAGGGGGTCTCCTACGAGCAGTACTTC. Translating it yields CASSLQGVSYEQYF.

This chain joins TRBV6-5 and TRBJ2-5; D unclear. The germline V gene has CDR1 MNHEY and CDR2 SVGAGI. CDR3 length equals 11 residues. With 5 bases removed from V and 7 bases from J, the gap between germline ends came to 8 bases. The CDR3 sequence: CASSGPGTQYF. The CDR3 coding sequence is TGTGCCAGCAGTGGACCGGGGACCCAGTACTTC.

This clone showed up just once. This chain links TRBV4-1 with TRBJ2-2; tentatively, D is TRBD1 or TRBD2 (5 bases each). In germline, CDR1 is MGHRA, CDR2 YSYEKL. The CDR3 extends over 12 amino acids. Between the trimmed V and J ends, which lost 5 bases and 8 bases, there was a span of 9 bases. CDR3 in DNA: TGCGCCAGCAGCTGGGGACCGGGGGAGCTGTTTTTT. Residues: CASSWGPGELFF.

Written as DNA, the CDR3 is TGTGCCAGCAGTTACCCAGCAGGGTTGATTTATGGCTACACCTTC. It is translated as CASSYPAGLIYGYTF. The rearrangement joins TRBV6-5 to TRBJ1-2; D may be TRBD1 (5 bases). V was pared by 2 bases and J by 5 bases, with 15 bases between. The CDR3 loop spans 15 amino acids. Germline-derived CDR1 and CDR2 are MNHEY and SVGAGI.

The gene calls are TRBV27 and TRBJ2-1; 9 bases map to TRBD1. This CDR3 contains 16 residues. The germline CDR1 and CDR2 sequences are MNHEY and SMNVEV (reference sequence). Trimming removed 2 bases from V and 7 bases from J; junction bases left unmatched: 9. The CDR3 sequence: CASSLILGQGLNEQFF. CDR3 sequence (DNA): TGTGCCAGCAGTTTAATTCTGGGACAGGGTTTGAATGAGCAGTTCTTC.

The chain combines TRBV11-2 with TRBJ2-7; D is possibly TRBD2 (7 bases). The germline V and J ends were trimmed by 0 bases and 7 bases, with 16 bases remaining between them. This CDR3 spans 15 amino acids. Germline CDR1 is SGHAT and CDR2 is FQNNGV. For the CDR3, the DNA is TGTGCCAGCAGCTTAGAGCGGGGGCCTGGGTGGGAGCAGTACTTC. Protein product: CASSLERGPGWEQYF.

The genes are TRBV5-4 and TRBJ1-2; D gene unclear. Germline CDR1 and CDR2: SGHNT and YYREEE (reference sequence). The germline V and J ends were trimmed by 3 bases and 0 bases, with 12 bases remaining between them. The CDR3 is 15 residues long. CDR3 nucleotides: TGTGCCAGCAGCTCCACGGATATAGCTAACTATGGCTACACCTTC. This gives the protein CASSSTDIANYGYTF.

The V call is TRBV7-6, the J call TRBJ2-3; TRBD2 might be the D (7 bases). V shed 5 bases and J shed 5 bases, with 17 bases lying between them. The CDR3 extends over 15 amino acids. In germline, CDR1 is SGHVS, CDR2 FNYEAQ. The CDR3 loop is CASSPHGGLGDTQYF. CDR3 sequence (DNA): TGTGCCAGCAGCCCCCACGGGGGGCTGGGAGATACGCAGTATTTT.

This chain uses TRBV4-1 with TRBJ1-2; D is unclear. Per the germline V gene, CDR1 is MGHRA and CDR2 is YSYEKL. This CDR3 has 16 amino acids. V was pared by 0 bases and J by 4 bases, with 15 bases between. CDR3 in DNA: TGCGCCAGCAGCCAAGATTATACGGTGTCCTCCTATGGCTACACCTTC. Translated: CASSQDYTVSSYGYTF.

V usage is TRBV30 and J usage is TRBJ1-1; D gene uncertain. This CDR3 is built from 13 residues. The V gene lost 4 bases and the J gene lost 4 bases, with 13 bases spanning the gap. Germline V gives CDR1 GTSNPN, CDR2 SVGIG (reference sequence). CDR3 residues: CAWKGLDRTEAFF. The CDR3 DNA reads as TGTGCCTGGAAAGGGCTAGACCGCACTGAAGCTTTCTTT.

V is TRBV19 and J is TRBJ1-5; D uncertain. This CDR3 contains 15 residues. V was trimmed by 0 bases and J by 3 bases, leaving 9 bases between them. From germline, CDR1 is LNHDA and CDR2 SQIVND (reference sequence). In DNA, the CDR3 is TGTGCCAGTAGTATAGACAGTGAATACAATCAGCCCCAGCATTTT. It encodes CASSIDSEYNQPQHF.

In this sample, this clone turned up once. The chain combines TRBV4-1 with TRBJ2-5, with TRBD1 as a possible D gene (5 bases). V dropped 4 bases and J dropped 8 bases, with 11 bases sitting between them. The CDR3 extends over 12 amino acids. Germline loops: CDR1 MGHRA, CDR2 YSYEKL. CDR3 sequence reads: CASSPGQGTQYF. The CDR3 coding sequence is TGCGCCAGCAGCCCGGGTCAGGGAACCCAGTACTTC.

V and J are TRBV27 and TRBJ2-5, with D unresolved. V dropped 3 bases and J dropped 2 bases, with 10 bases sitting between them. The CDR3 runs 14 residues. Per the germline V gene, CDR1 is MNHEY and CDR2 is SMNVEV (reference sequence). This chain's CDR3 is CASSFSGQQETQYF. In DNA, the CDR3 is TGTGCCAGCAGTTTCTCGGGCCAGCAAGAGACCCAGTACTTC.

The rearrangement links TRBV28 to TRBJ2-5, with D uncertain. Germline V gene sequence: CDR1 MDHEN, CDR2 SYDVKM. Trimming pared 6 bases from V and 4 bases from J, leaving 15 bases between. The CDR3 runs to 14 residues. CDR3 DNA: TGTGCCAGCAGCCCGTTAGAGAGACTAGAGACCCAGTACTTC. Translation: CASSPLERLETQYF.

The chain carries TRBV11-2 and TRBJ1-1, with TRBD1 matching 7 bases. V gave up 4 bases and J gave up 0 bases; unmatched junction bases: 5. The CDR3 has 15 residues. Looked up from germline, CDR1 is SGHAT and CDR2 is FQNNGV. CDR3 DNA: TGTGCCAGCAGCTCGGAGGGACAGATGAACACTGAAGCTTTCTTT. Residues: CASSSEGQMNTEAFF.

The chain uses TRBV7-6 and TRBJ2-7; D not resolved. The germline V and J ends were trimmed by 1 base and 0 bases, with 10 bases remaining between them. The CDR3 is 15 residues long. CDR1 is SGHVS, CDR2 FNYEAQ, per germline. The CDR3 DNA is TGTGCCAGCAGCTTAGAACAGCCGAGCTCCTACGAGCAGTACTTC. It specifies CASSLEQPSSYEQYF.

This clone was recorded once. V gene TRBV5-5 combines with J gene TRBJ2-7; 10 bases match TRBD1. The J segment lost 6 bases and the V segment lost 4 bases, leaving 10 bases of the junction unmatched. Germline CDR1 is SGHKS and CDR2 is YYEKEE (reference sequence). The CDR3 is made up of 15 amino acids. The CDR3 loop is CASSPLRGQGLEQYF. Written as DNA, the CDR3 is TGTGCCAGCAGCCCACTTCGGGGACAGGGGCTCGAGCAGTACTTC.